A single T cell receptor beta chain is shown here with its context. This record comes from a study of CD8 T cells in Susac syndrome. This CDR3 is 16 amino acids long. V was pared by 5 bases and J by 5 bases, with 8 bases of the junction left unmatched. CDR1 and CDR2 from the germline V gene are SGHTA and FQGNSA. RNA in amounts of roughly 0.5 to 1 ug was reverse transcribed with random hexamers. TCRdb redid the calling of the immunoSEQ multiplex PCR reads with MiXCR, one entry per CDR3 protein. The top ten clones hold about 0.11% of a sample with some 260,000 distinct CDR3 sequences, approximately 84% of them seen once.

The TCR sequence derives from a human donor with multiple sclerosis. This rearrangement joins TRBV7-2 to TRBJ2-3; 12 bases line up with TRBD2. Material: CD8+ T cells from PBMCs. CDR3 sequence reads: CASSTGLAGLKDTQYF. The DNA of the CDR3 is TGTGCCAGCAGCACCGGACTAGCGGGGCTTAAAGATACGCAGTATTTT.